Presented here are 30 T cell receptor beta chains from one specimen sequenced in a study of early T cells in non-severe SARS-CoV-2 infection. TCRdb reprocessed the 5' RACE reads via MiXCR and lists one record per CDR3 protein. The table lists tens of thousands of distinct CDR3 sequences, roughly an eighth of them singletons. Sequenced material: whole blood, taken at baseline. The receptors originated from an adult who was a healthcare worker with PCR-confirmed SARS-CoV-2 infection or an uninfected control (not recorded which).

There are many counts of this clonotype. The chain has TRBV11-2 and TRBJ2-2; a weak D match, TRBD1 (6 bases). This CDR3 comprises 15 residues. Germline lookup yields CDR1 SGHAT and CDR2 FQNNGV. V shed 6 bases and J shed 2 bases, with 13 bases lying between them. Here the CDR3 reads CASRTGHLNTGELFF. CDR3 coding DNA: TGTGCCAGCAGAACGGGACACCTCAACACCGGGGAGCTGTTTTTT.

This clonotype was seen many times. The chain combines TRBV4-3 with TRBJ2-1; 8 bases fit TRBD1. The CDR3 spans 17 residues. Germline loops: CDR1 LGHNA, CDR2 YSLEER. The V segment lost 4 bases and the J segment 9 bases; nucleotides outside the gene matches: 17. The CDR3 nucleotides read TGCGCCAGCAGCCGAGAGGTGACAGGGGCAAATAGGGGTGAGCAGTTCTTC. Its translation: CASSREVTGANRGEQFF.

This clonotype was recorded a few times. The chain joins TRBV19 to TRBJ2-1; the match to TRBD2 covers 7 bases. The germline CDR1 and CDR2 sequences are LNHDA and SQIVND (reference sequence). V lost 3 bases, J lost 9 bases, and 8 bases stayed unmatched. The length of the CDR3 is 14 residues. CDR3 coding DNA: TGTGCCAGTAGTATGGAGCGGGATGGTTCTGAGCAGTTCTTC. As protein: CASSMERDGSEQFF.

This clonotype was seen ten or more times. V and J are TRBV5-6 and TRBJ1-2; D gene unclear. The CDR3 is 13 amino acids. V lost 4 bases to trimming and J lost 0 bases, with 7 bases between them. Germline V gene sequence: CDR1 SGHDT, CDR2 YYEEEE. The CDR3 sequence: CASSAGPNYGYTF. The CDR3 DNA is TGTGCCAGCAGCGCGGGCCCTAACTATGGCTACACCTTC.

This chain uses TRBV24-1 with TRBJ2-1, with TRBD2 matching 7 bases. The V segment lost 6 bases and the J segment 16 bases; nucleotides outside the gene matches: 8. Germline V lookup: CDR1 KGHDR, CDR2 SFDVKD. The CDR3 is 11 residues long. The CDR3 DNA follows: TGTGCCACCAGTCCCGGGACTAAGTTTTTCTTC. Its protein is CATSPGTKFFF.

This chain joins TRBV20-1 and TRBJ2-5, with D perhaps TRBD1 (6 bases). Germline-derived CDR1 and CDR2 are DFQATT and SNEGSKA (reference sequence). The CDR3 is 14 residues long. V was cut by 1 base and J by 4 bases, with 13 bases left in between. The CDR3 sequence: CSARGNDRSETQYF. CDR3 sequence (DNA): TGCAGTGCTAGAGGGAACGACAGGTCAGAGACCCAGTACTTC.

This clonotype has ten or more counts. This sequence joins TRBV12-3 or TRBV12-4 and TRBJ2-1; the D gene could be TRBD1 or TRBD2 (7 bases each). The length of the CDR3 is 15 residues. Trimming shortened V by 7 bases and J by 9 bases, and 22 bases separated the two germline ends. CDR3 DNA sequence: TGTGCCAGCACCCCCGGACGAGGGGGCGGGGGTGAGCAGTTCTTC. The encoded protein is CASTPGRGGGGEQFF.

This clonotype occurred a few times. One end of the junction fails to match germline, which may point to a read error. The chain is built from TRBV7-9 and TRBJ2-7, with unresolved D. This CDR3 is 10 amino acids long. CDR1 SEHNR and CDR2 FQNEAQ come from the germline V gene (reference sequence). DNA of the CDR3: TGTGCCAGCAGCTCCCACGAGCAGTACTTC. Amino acids: CASSSHEQYF.

This clonotype was counted many times. J is TRBJ1-1 and V is TRBV20-1; unclear D gene. The CDR3 length is 15 residues. Germline CDR1 and CDR2: DFQATT and SNEGSKA (reference sequence). The V end was cut by 3 bases, the J end by 0 bases, with 14 bases between. CDR3 DNA: TGCAGTGCTAGGGTGGCCGGATCTATGAACACTGAAGCTTTCTTT. Translated: CSARVAGSMNTEAFF.

There are a few counts of this clonotype. The rearrangement uses TRBV27 and TRBJ2-2, with 16 bases that match TRBD2. V shed 2 bases, J shed 4 bases, and the junction held 4 bases outside the gene matches. Germline V CDR1 and CDR2: MNHEY, SMNVEV (reference sequence). This CDR3 is 18 amino acids long. The CDR3 region has the DNA TGTGCCAGCAGTTTAGACGGGACTAGCGGGAGGGCCACCGGGGAGCTGTTTTTT. Protein: CASSLDGTSGRATGELFF.

This clonotype was seen more than once but under ten times. CDR3 protein: CASSSAGQETQYF. CDR3 nucleotides: TGTGCCAGCAGCTCTGCAGGGCAAGAGACCCAGTACTTC. The chain recombines TRBV9 with TRBJ2-5; D might be TRBD1 (5 bases). Germline V CDR1 and CDR2: SGDLS, YYNGEE. This CDR3 comprises 13 residues. V was cut by 4 bases and J by 2 bases, with 9 bases left in between. Together with reference TRBV9 and TRBJ2-5, the CDR3 gives the full variable domain: DSGVTQTPKHLITATGQRVTLRCSPRSGDLSVYWYQQSLDQGLQFLIQYYNGEERAKGNILERFSAQQFPDLHSELNLSSLELGDSALYFCASSSAGQETQYFGPGTRLLVL.

Ten or more counts support this clonotype. The chain combines TRBV20-1 with TRBJ1-1, with D tentatively TRBD1 (5 bases). Germline lookup yields CDR1 DFQATT and CDR2 SNEGSKA (reference sequence). The CDR3 loop spans 19 amino acids. V was clipped by 4 bases and J by 0 bases, with 27 bases between them. DNA for the CDR3: TGCAGTGCTACCCCTAAGGGGCTAAGAACTCTGGTGATGAACACTGAAGCTTTCTTT. This sequence encodes CSATPKGLRTLVMNTEAFF.

This clonotype was counted between two and nine times. The CDR3 reads CASSHRENTEAFF. The CDR3 region has the DNA TGTGCCAGCAGCCATCGGGAAAACACTGAAGCTTTCTTT. This chain connects TRBV14 to TRBJ1-1; D is undetermined. The germline V and J ends were trimmed by 3 bases and 2 bases, with 7 bases remaining between them. Germline CDR1 SGHDN, CDR2 FVKESK. The CDR3 length is 13 residues.

This clonotype was counted at least ten times. The chain links TRBV7-8 to TRBJ2-7; D ambiguous. Between the trimmed V and J ends, which lost 2 bases and 2 bases, there was a span of 13 bases. The CDR3 totals 15 residues. Germline V gene data show CDR1 as SGHVS and CDR2 as FQNEAQ. CDR3 residues: CASSLLGIEAYEQYF. The CDR3 DNA reads TGTGCCAGCAGCTTATTGGGGATTGAGGCCTACGAGCAGTACTTC.

As regards this clonotype: A much larger clone differs by one base, so this may be a read error. This chain uses TRBV6-2 or TRBV6-3 with TRBJ2-3; maybe TRBD2 (6 bases). With 9 bases removed from V and 6 bases from J, the gap between germline ends came to 22 bases. The CDR3 sequence is 15 residues long. In germline, CDR1 is MNHEY, CDR2 SVGEGT. CDR3 protein: CARSPWTGDRDTQYF. The CDR3 coding sequence is TGTGCCAGAAGTCCCTGGACGGGGGATAGGGATACGCAGTATTTT.

The rearrangement links TRBV7-9 to TRBJ2-7; TRBD1 agrees at 8 bases. Germline trimming cut 5 bases from V and 3 bases from J; bases unmatched to any gene: 6. CDR3 length: 14 residues. Per the germline V gene, CDR1 is SEHNR and CDR2 is FQNEAQ (reference sequence). The CDR3 protein is CASSRDRGRYEQYF. In nucleotides, the CDR3 is TGTGCCAGCAGCCGTGACAGGGGACGCTACGAGCAGTACTTC.

The chain combines TRBV7-9 with TRBJ2-3, with TRBD1 matching over 7 bases. V trimming: 5 bases; J trimming: 1 base; junction bases outside the gene matches: 9. CDR1 is SEHNR and CDR2 is FQNEAQ in the germline V gene (reference sequence). The CDR3 loop spans 16 amino acids. CDR3 nucleotides: TGTGCCAGCAGCATAACAACAGGGGATGGCACAGATACGCAGTATTTT. Translated: CASSITTGDGTDTQYF.

This clonotype turned up a few times. V is TRBV6-5 and J is TRBJ2-7; 13 bases line up with TRBD2. The CDR3 contains 16 residues. CDR1 is MNHEY, CDR2 SVGAGI, per germline. J gave up 5 bases and V 5 bases, and 9 bases lay outside the gene matches. This chain's CDR3 is CASSDWTSGRGDEQYF. DNA of the CDR3: TGTGCCAGCAGTGACTGGACTAGCGGGAGAGGCGACGAGCAGTACTTC.

This clonotype was observed a few times. V is TRBV18 and J is TRBJ2-7; 9 nucleotides match TRBD1. The CDR3 totals 15 residues. The ends lost 6 bases at V and 6 bases at J; junction bases unmatched: 12. Looked up from germline, CDR1 is KGHSH and CDR2 is LQKENI. The CDR3 protein is CASSTGGAASPEQYF. The CDR3 DNA reads TGTGCCAGCTCCACAGGGGGCGCAGCATCTCCCGAGCAGTACTTC.

There are a few counts of this clonotype. V and J are TRBV18 and TRBJ1-3; the D is unclear. Trimming stripped 3 bases from V and 0 bases from J, with 9 bases between. The CDR3 runs 15 residues. In germline, CDR1 is KGHSH, CDR2 LQKENI. The DNA for the CDR3 is TGTGCCAGCTCACCTGGGAGTAGCTCTGGAAACACCATATATTTT. Protein sequence: CASSPGSSSGNTIYF.

This clonotype was observed a few times. This rearrangement joins TRBV3-1 to TRBJ2-1; D is unclear. The CDR3 runs 13 residues. V was clipped by 0 bases and J by 3 bases, with 3 bases between them. Germline V gene lookup returns CDR1 LGHDT and CDR2 YNNKEL (reference sequence). In nucleotides, the CDR3 is TGTGCCAGCAGCCAAGAGCTCTACAATGAGCAGTTCTTC. This translates into CASSQELYNEQFF.

This clonotype was detected a few times. The chain employs TRBV12-3 or TRBV12-4 and TRBJ2-3; 8 nucleotides agree with TRBD1. CDR3 size: 11 residues. The trim removed 5 bases at V and 10 bases at J, leaving 2 bases unmatched. The DNA of the CDR3 is TGTGCCAGCAGTCAGGGGGCGGCGCAGTATTTT. Protein sequence: CASSQGAAQYF.

The rearrangement links TRBV6-2 or TRBV6-3 to TRBJ1-1; no reliable D call. Trimming pared 0 bases from V and 1 base from J, leaving 3 bases between. Germline V CDR1 and CDR2: MNHEY, SVGEGT. There are 13 residues in the CDR3. The CDR3 spells CASSYSSNTEAFF. The DNA of the CDR3 is TGTGCCAGCAGTTACTCGTCGAACACTGAAGCTTTCTTT.

This clonotype turned up a few times. The chain has TRBV30 and TRBJ2-7; 9 positions agree with TRBD2. CDR1 and CDR2 (germline): GTSNPN, SVGIG (reference sequence). With V trimmed by 0 bases and J by 5 bases, 17 bases remained unmatched. This CDR3 contains 18 residues. For the CDR3, the DNA is TGTGCCTGGAGTGTATCCCCTCCCGGAGATAGCGGGAGCAACGAGCAGTACTTC. Amino acid sequence: CAWSVSPPGDSGSNEQYF.

Only a few counts were recorded for this clonotype. The gene calls are TRBV7-8 and TRBJ2-2; D unresolved. Trimming stripped 1 base from V and 9 bases from J, with 3 bases between. The germline gives CDR1 SGHVS, CDR2 FQNEAQ. The CDR3 has 11 amino acids. Here the CDR3 reads CASSLVRELFF. In DNA form, the CDR3 reads TGTGCCAGCAGCTTAGTCCGGGAGCTGTTTTTT.

The CDR3 DNA reads as TGTGCCAGCAGCCCATACCCGGGCAGCGCTAGCACAGATACGCAGTATTTT. Translation gives CASSPYPGSASTDTQYF. The genes are TRBV7-9 and TRBJ2-3; D is uncertain. The germline V gene has CDR1 SEHNR and CDR2 FQNEAQ (reference sequence). Trimming took 5 bases from V and 0 from J, leaving 18 bases between them. The CDR3 loop spans 17 amino acids.

The rearrangement uses TRBV24-1 and TRBJ2-7, with no clear D. This CDR3 has 13 residues. CDR1 is KGHDR, CDR2 SFDVKD, per germline. V was pared by 7 bases and J by 0 bases, with 9 bases between. The CDR3 protein is CATRHVLSYEQYF. The CDR3 DNA follows: TGTGCCACCAGACACGTTCTCTCCTACGAGCAGTACTTC.

This clonotype was observed many times. The chain uses TRBV28 and TRBJ2-1, with D possibly TRBD1 on 5 matching bases. The CDR3 contains 15 residues. Germline CDR1 and CDR2: MDHEN and SYDVKM. Trimming removed 5 bases at V and 2 bases at J, with 13 bases between. The CDR3: CASSPLTETYNEQFF. The CDR3 nucleotides read TGTGCCAGCAGTCCCCTGACAGAAACCTACAATGAGCAGTTCTTC.

The chain employs TRBV5-1 and TRBJ2-3; 7 bases are a match to TRBD2. J was trimmed by 0 bases and V by 1 base; bases with no gene match: 2. The CDR3 has 15 residues. Germline V gene sequence: CDR1 SGHRS, CDR2 YFSETQ. CDR3 loop: CASSLSGVSTDTQYF. CDR3 DNA: TGCGCCAGCAGCTTGAGCGGGGTCAGCACAGATACGCAGTATTTT.

The DNA for the CDR3 is TGTGCCAGCAGCATGACAGGGCGAGGGAACACTGAAGCTTTCTTT. This sequence encodes CASSMTGRGNTEAFF. The chain couples TRBV5-4 to TRBJ1-1, with 7 nucleotides matching TRBD1. Looked up from germline, CDR1 is SGHNT and CDR2 is YYREEE (reference sequence). CDR3 length: 15 residues. J gave up 1 base and V 4 bases, and 7 bases lay outside the gene matches.